The next 21 T cell receptor beta chains were all read from a single sample in a study of T cell responses to AZD1222 COVID-19 vaccine. Produced via immunoSEQ multiplex PCR; TCRdb's table is partial and in-frame only. The sample contains about 130,000 clones, more than 75% of which appear only once. Source: peripheral blood, taken 28 days after the second AZD1222 dose. The receptor source for this set is an adult who received the AZD1222 COVID-19 vaccine.

The count of this clone is one. J is TRBJ1-2 and V is TRBV29-1; D gene uncertain. This CDR3 spans 12 amino acids. V dropped 1 base and J dropped 7 bases, with 10 bases sitting between them. Germline-derived CDR1 and CDR2 are SQVTM and ANQGSEA. This CDR3 is CSVEGTLGGYTF. DNA of the CDR3: TGCAGCGTTGAAGGGACTCTAGGTGGCTACACCTTC.

The rearrangement links TRBV6-5 to TRBJ1-2; TRBD1 agrees at 8 bases. J was trimmed by 7 bases and V by 2 bases; bases with no gene match: 9. CDR3 length equals 15 residues. Germline V lookup: CDR1 MNHEY, CDR2 SVGAGI. CDR3 protein: CASSYTGQGSGGYTF. CDR3 coding DNA: TGTGCCAGCAGTTACACCGGACAGGGATCGGGTGGCTACACCTTC.

The rearrangement uses TRBV6-5 and TRBJ2-7, with D perhaps given as TRBD1 or TRBD2 (5 bases each). The germline V and J ends were trimmed by 8 bases and 7 bases, with 12 bases remaining between them. Per germline, CDR1 MNHEY and CDR2 SVGAGI. The CDR3 length is 11 residues. The CDR3 DNA is TGTGCCAGCGGGACCCTTCGGGAGCAGTACTTC. Amino acid sequence: CASGTLREQYF.

The chain links TRBV6-5 to TRBJ2-7; perhaps TRBD2 as D (6 bases). This CDR3 region has 14 residues. Germline CDR1 and CDR2: MNHEY and SVGAGI. Trimming pared 0 bases from V and 5 bases from J, leaving 11 bases between. CDR3 DNA sequence: TGTGCCAGCAGTTACTCAGGAGGGAGGAACGAGCAGTACTTC. It encodes CASSYSGGRNEQYF.

This clone was counted a single time. The chain is built from TRBV18 and TRBJ2-7; 10 positions match TRBD1. V trimming: 4 bases; J trimming: 5 bases; junction bases outside the gene matches: 14. CDR3 size: 17 residues. CDR1 is KGHSH, CDR2 LQKENI, per germline. This chain's CDR3 is CASSLHAPGTGVDEQYF. DNA for the CDR3: TGTGCCAGCTCACTGCACGCCCCCGGGACAGGGGTTGACGAGCAGTACTTC.

V gene TRBV7-6 combines with J gene TRBJ2-3; TRBD2 agrees at 9 bases. J gave up 2 bases and V 1 base, and 7 bases lay outside the gene matches. The CDR3 sequence is 17 residues long. From germline, CDR1 is SGHVS and CDR2 FNYEAQ. In nucleotides, the CDR3 is TGTGCCAGCAGCTTAGACGGTAGGACTAGCGACACAGATACGCAGTATTTT. It specifies CASSLDGRTSDTDTQYF.

The V and J genes are TRBV10-3 and TRBJ1-5; D not certain. This CDR3 comprises 16 residues. CDR1 is ENHRY, CDR2 SYGVKD, per germline. V was trimmed by 3 bases and J by 0 bases, leaving 12 bases between them. CDR3 region: CAISDQALDSNQPQHF. The CDR3 nucleotides are TGTGCCATCAGTGACCAGGCACTTGATAGCAATCAGCCCCAGCATTTT.

V is TRBV5-1 and J is TRBJ2-7, with 10 bases aligning to TRBD1. Germline-derived CDR1 and CDR2 are SGHRS and YFSETQ. Trimming cost V 1 base and J 4 bases; bases outside gene matches: 5. The CDR3 is made up of 15 amino acids. The CDR3 loop reads CASSLTGTGAYEQYF. The CDR3 DNA reads as TGCGCCAGCAGCTTGACCGGGACAGGGGCATACGAGCAGTACTTC.

The V gene is TRBV5-5, the J gene TRBJ2-7; 7 nucleotides agree with TRBD1. The germline V gene encodes CDR1 SGHKS and CDR2 YYEKEE (reference sequence). V shed 4 bases and J 7 bases; nucleotides not matched to a gene: 11. This CDR3 has 14 amino acids. The CDR3 protein is CASSRPNRGEEQYF. For the CDR3, the DNA is TGTGCCAGCAGCAGACCCAACAGGGGTGAGGAGCAGTACTTC.

This rearrangement joins TRBV27 to TRBJ1-3; D call uncertain. The CDR3 spans 15 residues. V was shortened by 3 bases and J by 7 bases, with 16 bases between the two germline ends. From germline, CDR1 is MNHEY and CDR2 SMNVEV (reference sequence). The CDR3 nucleotides read TGTGCCAGCAGTTTTTCCCGGACCGAAGGGAACACCATATATTTT. Translation gives CASSFSRTEGNTIYF.

J is TRBJ2-3 and V is TRBV19, with D unclear. V lost 4 bases, J lost 7 bases, and 12 bases lay in between. The CDR3 runs to 13 residues. Germline CDR1 and CDR2: LNHDA and SQIVND (reference sequence). The CDR3 region is CASSKTVLHTQYF. The CDR3 DNA reads as TGTGCCAGTAGTAAGACGGTTCTGCATACGCAGTATTTT.

This clone was counted a single time. V is TRBV11-2 and J is TRBJ2-7; 11 positions agree with TRBD2. V shed 1 base and J 5 bases; nucleotides not matched to a gene: 10. From germline, CDR1 is SGHAT and CDR2 FQNNGV. The CDR3 runs 17 residues. DNA for the CDR3: TGTGCCAGCAGCTTAGCGTCGGCTAGCGGGAGGCTTCACGAGCAGTACTTC. Protein sequence: CASSLASASGRLHEQYF.

The V and J genes are TRBV12-5 and TRBJ1-1; TRBD1 matches 7 bases. J gave up 4 bases and V 1 base, and 6 bases lay outside the gene matches. CDR1 is LGHNT, CDR2 FRNRAP, per germline. The CDR3 is 15 residues long. The CDR3: CASGLDRGLGTEAFF. CDR3 DNA sequence: TGTGCTAGTGGTTTGGACAGGGGATTGGGCACTGAAGCTTTCTTT. The whole variable domain, remainder taken from reference TRBV12-5 and TRBJ1-1, is DARVTQTPRHKVTEMGQEVTMRCQPILGHNTVFWYRQTMMQGLELLAYFRNRAPLDDSGMPKDRFSAEMPDATLATLKIQPSEPRDSAVYFCASGLDRGLGTEAFFGQGTRLTVV.

V is TRBV2 and J is TRBJ2-7; D remains unclear. Germline values: CDR1 SNHLY, CDR2 FYNNEI. There are 11 residues in the CDR3. Trimming removed 9 bases from V and 7 bases from J, with 13 bases in between. CDR3 DNA: TGTGCCAGTAGCTACTCGAGGGAGCAGTACTTC. It encodes CASSYSREQYF.

J is TRBJ1-6 and V is TRBV19, with TRBD1 matching over 8 bases. Losses at the gene ends were 4 bases for V and 10 bases for J; bases not matched to a gene: 18. Germline lookup yields CDR1 LNHDA and CDR2 SQIVND (reference sequence). There are 18 residues in the CDR3. DNA for the CDR3: TGTGCCAGTAGTACGGGACAGGCCTACCTAAGGGGAGTCTCACCCCTCCACTTT. Translation: CASSTGQAYLRGVSPLHF.

This rearrangement joins TRBV28 to TRBJ1-4; 8 bases fit TRBD1. The V gene end was trimmed by 5 bases and the J gene end by 8 bases; junction bases not matched to a gene: 13. This CDR3 comprises 16 residues. Looked up from germline, CDR1 is MDHEN and CDR2 is SYDVKM. The DNA for the CDR3 is TGTGCCAGCAGTCCTCGGACAGGGAAAGGTTTAGAAAAACTGTTTTTT. Protein sequence: CASSPRTGKGLEKLFF.

In this sample, this clone turned up once. The chain is built from TRBV4-2 and TRBJ1-4; D gene unclear. Germline CDR1 and CDR2: LGHNA and YNFKEQ. Trimming removed 0 bases at V and 3 bases at J, with 17 bases between. This CDR3 comprises 18 residues. The CDR3 DNA sequence: TGTGCCAGCAGCCAAGATCGTCTGGGAGGCTCCGCTAATGAAAAACTGTTTTTT. Translating it yields CASSQDRLGGSANEKLFF.

V and J are TRBV9 and TRBJ1-1, with a weak D call TRBD1 (6 bases). V was pared by 0 bases and J by 4 bases, with 10 bases between. Germline-derived CDR1 and CDR2 are SGDLS and YYNGEE. The CDR3 runs to 14 residues. Written as DNA, the CDR3 is TGTGCCAGCAGCGTAGTCGGGGGGCGCACTGAAGCTTTCTTT. Encoded protein: CASSVVGGRTEAFF.

This chain joins TRBV13 and TRBJ2-1; TRBD2 agrees at 10 bases. Germline V gives CDR1 PRHDT, CDR2 FYEKMQ (reference sequence). The CDR3 extends over 16 amino acids. Unmatched junction bases numbered 7, after V lost 4 bases and J lost 4 bases. CDR3 DNA: TGTGCCAGCAGCTCCCCTAGCGGGAGCCCGTACAATGAGCAGTTCTTC. It codes for CASSSPSGSPYNEQFF.

The V gene is TRBV7-9, the J gene TRBJ1-4; D perhaps matches TRBD1 (5 bases). The CDR3 has 14 residues. The ends were cut back, 1 base at V and 8 bases at J, with 11 bases in the middle. Germline CDR1 reads SEHNR; CDR2 reads FQNEAQ (reference sequence). The CDR3 DNA sequence: TGTGCCAGCAGCTTAGGCCAGGGAGGCGAAAAACTGTTTTTT. Protein: CASSLGQGGEKLFF.

V and J are TRBV19 and TRBJ2-6, with unresolved D. The CDR3 runs to 17 residues. CDR1 LNHDA and CDR2 SQIVND come from the germline V gene (reference sequence). The ends were cut back, 1 base at V and 3 bases at J, with 13 bases in the middle. Here the CDR3 DNA reads TGTGCCAGTAGTATAGGCAGGTTCACGCTTGGGGCCAACGTCCTGACTTTC. This translates into CASSIGRFTLGANVLTF.